This TCR beta chain was documented in a study of T cell repertoires in cytomegalovirus infection. Whole-study context: TCR beta signatures that were public indicated CMV infection and matching HLA type. Points from the study as a whole: The study identified carriers of CMV plus the relevant HLA from cumulative public TCR beta family frequency. In two of eight donors, the top clonotype was HLA-C-restricted CMV-specific.

As regards this clonotype: Its antigen is unidentified. This may come from a read error, since a much larger clone is one base off.

The CDR3 has 15 residues. CDR1 is MNHEY, CDR2 SMNVEV, per germline (reference sequence). Each CDR3 protein is one row after TCRdb ran MiXCR on the reads. The data contain 200,000 to 300,000 distinct CDR3 sequences, about 12% of them singletons. This sequence joins TRBV27 and TRBJ1-6, with TRBD1 identical over 11 bases. This TCR came from a human donor in good health (CMV status not recorded). Some clones in this sample may be carry-over from other donors' samples. The sample comprised PBMCs. CDR3: CASRGQGANNSPLPF. The CDR3 DNA reads as TGTGCCAGCAGAGGACAGGGGGCTAATAATTCACCCCTCCCCTTT.